Listed below are T cell receptor beta chains from one sample, sequenced in a study of cytomegalovirus exposure and HLA in healthy donors. Only in-frame clones appear in the TCRdb table, and some are missing; sequencing was by immunoSEQ multiplex PCR. Of more than 110,000 clones in the sample, just under 85% were seen once. What was sequenced was PBMCs. The source is a man younger than 40 in good health and CMV-seropositive. Both conserved end residues are part of each CDR3. The D gene is left open where the match is weak. Some rows mark clone size as missing; the rest say once, few, many or name a class of expanded clone.

D gene,clone size,V gene,J gene,CDR3 DNA,CDR3 protein
-,-,TRBV28,TRBJ2-7,TGTGCCAGCAGCCTTCCTCGGTCCTACGAGCAGTACTTC,CASSLPRSYEQYF
-,-,TRBV19,TRBJ1-2,TGTGCCAGTAGTATAGGACTGGCCTATGGCTACACCTTC,CASSIGLAYGYTF
-,-,TRBV5-6,TRBJ2-5,TGTGCCAGCAGCACCGGGAAACTGCAAGAGACCCAGTACTTC,CASSTGKLQETQYF
TRBD1,-,TRBV19,TRBJ1-2,TGTGCCAGTAGATCGGGACAGGGGGCGGCTGGCTACACCTTC,CASRSGQGAAGYTF
-,-,TRBV6-1,TRBJ2-2,TGTGCCAGCAGTGAACTTTCAGCGGAGACCGGGGAGCTGTTTTTT,CASSELSAETGELFF
-,once,TRBV15,TRBJ1-2,TGTGCCACCAGCAGGGATAGAACAGGGTATGGCTACACCTTC,CATSRDRTGYGYTF
-,-,TRBV29-1,TRBJ2-1,TGCAGCGTTGATGGGCAGGGTAACAATGAGCAGTTCTTC,CSVDGQGNNEQFF
-,-,TRBV5-1,TRBJ2-5,TGCGCCAGCAGCTTGCTGAACCCGGACCAAGAGACCCAGTACTTC,CASSLLNPDQETQYF
-,-,TRBV11-3,TRBJ2-1,TGTGCCAGCAGCCTACGGGGGACAGAATACAATGAGCAGTTCTTC,CASSLRGTEYNEQFF
TRBD2,-,TRBV11-3,TRBJ2-7,TGTGCCAGCAGCCCCGGACTAGCGGTGGTCTACGAGCAGTACTTC,CASSPGLAVVYEQYF
TRBD2,-,TRBV9,TRBJ2-5,TGTGCCAGCAGCGTAGCACTAGCGGGAGTCGAGACCCAGTACTTC,CASSVALAGVETQYF
-,once,TRBV5-1,TRBJ1-1,TGCGCCAGCAGCTTGGGAACAGGTCAGAACACTGAAGCTTTCTTT,CASSLGTGQNTEAFF
TRBD1,few,TRBV6-6,TRBJ2-7,TGTGCCAGCAGTCCCCGGGACAGGGGCTCCTACGAGCAGTACTTC,CASSPRDRGSYEQYF
TRBD1,-,TRBV19,TRBJ1-5,TGTGCCAGTAGCCCCGGGACAGGGCCCCAGCCCCAGCATTTT,CASSPGTGPQPQHF
TRBD2,-,TRBV7-3,TRBJ2-1,TGTGCCAGCAGCTTAAGGCGGGGGGGCCAGGATGAGCAGTTCTTC,CASSLRRGGQDEQFF
-,-,TRBV28,TRBJ2-6,TGTGCCAGCAGTTTCCACGGGGGAACGTTCTCTGGGGCCAACGTCCTGACTTTC,CASSFHGGTFSGANVLTF
TRBD2,-,TRBV13,TRBJ2-7,TGTGCCAGCAGCTCGGGGACTAGCGGGGACGAGCAGTACTTC,CASSSGTSGDEQYF
TRBD1,once,TRBV18,TRBJ2-5,TGTGCCAGCTCACCTTTCGGACAGGGGGAAGAGACCCAGTACTTC,CASSPFGQGEETQYF
TRBD1,-,TRBV9,TRBJ2-4,TGTGCCAGCAGCCCTGGACAGGGAAGGATCGACATTCAGTACTTC,CASSPGQGRIDIQYF
TRBD2,few,TRBV4-2,TRBJ2-7,TGTGCCAGCAGCCAAGATTCGGCTAGCGGGGAGTACGAGCAGTACTTC,CASSQDSASGEYEQYF
TRBD1,-,TRBV5-1,TRBJ2-5,TGCGCCAGCAGCGTGGGACAGGCCTACCAAGAGACCCAGTACTTC,CASSVGQAYQETQYF
TRBD1,-,TRBV6-1,TRBJ1-1,TGTGCCAGCAGTGAACGGGCAGGGGGCGCTTCGGCTTTCTTT,CASSERAGGASAFF
-,-,TRBV28,TRBJ2-7,TGTGCCAGCAGTTTATTCGGGGATTCCTACGAGCAGTACTTC,CASSLFGDSYEQYF
TRBD2,-,TRBV7-8,TRBJ2-1,TGTGCCAGCAGCTACGATAGCGGGGGACCCTACAATGAGCAGTTCTTC,CASSYDSGGPYNEQFF
TRBD2,-,TRBV29-1,TRBJ2-7,TGCAGCGTTAGACTAGCGGCCTCCTACGAGCAGTACTTC,CSVRLAASYEQYF
-,-,TRBV27,TRBJ2-1,TGTGCCAGCAGTCGACTAGGGAGCTCCTACAATGAGCAGTTCTTC,CASSRLGSSYNEQFF
TRBD1,once,TRBV5-6,TRBJ1-5,TGTGCCAGCACCCTAAGATCCGGGACAGGGGACCAGCCCCAGCATTTT,CASTLRSGTGDQPQHF
-,-,TRBV7-2,TRBJ2-5,TGTGCCAGCAGCTTTGCGGACTTGCAAGAGACCCAGTACTTC,CASSFADLQETQYF
-,-,TRBV5-3,TRBJ1-5,TGTGCCAGAAGTACTACAGGGTTCAATCAGCCCCAGCATTTT,CARSTTGFNQPQHF
-,-,TRBV10-3,TRBJ2-1,TGTGCCATCGGGAGCGGTCCTTCCTACAATGAGCAGTTCTTC,CAIGSGPSYNEQFF
TRBD1,-,TRBV6-5,TRBJ2-7,TGTGCCAGCAGGGGACAGTACGAGCAGTACTTC,CASRGQYEQYF
TRBD1,once,TRBV7-6,TRBJ2-7,TGTGCCAGCAGCCTCGGACAGGGCCAGTTCTACGAGCAGTACTTC,CASSLGQGQFYEQYF
-,-,TRBV27,TRBJ1-4,TGTGCCAGCAGTTTGGCAGGGGACGAAAAACTGTTTTTT,CASSLAGDEKLFF
-,-,TRBV5-1,TRBJ2-3,TGCGCCAGCAGCTTGGGCGCTAGCGAGACAGATACGCAGTATTTT,CASSLGASETDTQYF
-,-,TRBV11-3,TRBJ2-7,TGTGCCAGCAGCTCCCTCGCCAGGAACGAGCAGTACTTC,CASSSLARNEQYF
TRBD2,-,TRBV19,TRBJ2-7,TGTGCCAGTAGTATTGGGCTAGCGGGATTCTACGAGCAGTACTTC,CASSIGLAGFYEQYF
-,-,TRBV7-2,TRBJ1-1,TGTGCCAGCAGCTTGCAGGGGAGTACTGAAGCTTTCTTT,CASSLQGSTEAFF
TRBD1,-,TRBV5-1,TRBJ2-7,TGCGCCAGCAGCTCAAGGACAGGGACCTACGAGCAGTACTTC,CASSSRTGTYEQYF
TRBD1,-,TRBV7-2,TRBJ1-5,TGTGCCAGCAGGCCCTACCTCCAGGGGGCCCAGCCCCAGCATTTT,CASRPYLQGAQPQHF
-,-,TRBV28,TRBJ1-5,TGTGCCAGCAGTCCGGGGGGCAATCAGCCCCAGCATTTT,CASSPGGNQPQHF